This is a list of T cell receptor beta chains from one sample in a study of T cells expressing NK-cell markers. TCRdb reworked the 5' RACE reads into one entry per CDR3 protein, no DNA. The clone table shows some 140,000 distinct CDR3 sequences, with the ten largest holding roughly 35%. Sequencing used blood T cells: a sorted CD56 or NKG2C T cell subset, CD4+ or CD8+ T cells, or bulk PBMC T cells (not recorded which). The receptors originated from a woman aged 50 to 60 in good health. CDR3s include the opening cysteine and the closing phenylalanine or tryptophan.

length | J | V | CDR3
16 | TRBJ1-1 | TRBV5-1 | CASSRFGRLMNTEAFF
13 | TRBJ2-1 | TRBV20-1 | CSAVTSDYNEQFF
13 | TRBJ2-1 | TRBV9 | CARGRMEINEQFF
12 | TRBJ2-1 | TRBV12-3/TRBV12-4 | CASSLGGRGQFF
13 | TRBJ1-1 | TRBV3-1 | CASSYGTELEAFF
13 | TRBJ2-7 | TRBV29-1 | CSVVGVNYYEQYF
18 | TRBJ1-5 | TRBV4-1 | CASSQGGTVFYSNQPQHF
18 | TRBJ2-5 | TRBV4-1 | CASSQQDWVRLAQETQYF
14 | TRBJ2-1 | TRBV27 | CASSYSRGYNEQFF
15 | TRBJ1-1 | TRBV4-2 | CASIRSPEANTEAFF
15 | TRBJ2-5 | TRBV4-1 | CASSQLDRNQETQYF
14 | TRBJ1-2 | TRBV27 | CASSRIEDWGGYTF
17 | TRBJ2-3 | TRBV28 | CASSPLRTGSRRDTQYF
16 | TRBJ2-1 | TRBV4-1 | CASSQEDTNSYNEQFF
13 | TRBJ2-1 | TRBV9 | CASSVGLAIEQFF
15 | TRBJ2-2 | TRBV13 | CASSWASGRSGELFF
14 | TRBJ2-7 | TRBV3-1 | CASSQGQGSYEQYF
14 | TRBJ2-7 | TRBV5-1 | CASSPWASSYEQYF
15 | TRBJ2-1 | TRBV7-9 | CASSLQSGAPSEQFF
16 | TRBJ2-1 | TRBV20-1 | CSASPPDRDHFNEQFF
14 | TRBJ1-2 | TRBV29-1 | CSVDRSREGYGYTF
15 | TRBJ1-1 | TRBV12-3/TRBV12-4 | CASSLIFEVYTEAFF
15 | TRBJ1-1 | TRBV7-8 | CASSQMTAPNTEAFF
17 | TRBJ2-1 | TRBV12-3/TRBV12-4 | CASSLGPTQREGNEQFF
13 | TRBJ1-2 | TRBV7-9 | CASSLRDRGSYTF
14 | TRBJ2-3 | TRBV5-1 | CASSLGTVTDTQYF
13 | TRBJ2-5 | TRBV7-9 | CASSMTGLETQYF
14 | TRBJ1-5 | TRBV19 | CASSESGWGQPQHF
17 | TRBJ2-3 | TRBV28 | CASSITGGLTSTDTQYF
14 | TRBJ2-7 | TRBV7-9 | CASSPQGAQDEQYF
17 | TRBJ2-1 | TRBV3-1 | CASSQEMLAGVYNEQFF
12 | TRBJ2-7 | TRBV9 | CASSRGHYEQYF
16 | TRBJ2-3 | TRBV12-3/TRBV12-4 | CASTPTSLSLTDTQYF
17 | TRBJ2-2 | TRBV3-1 | CASSRHSVGTITGELFF
12 | TRBJ2-1 | TRBV7-9 | CASSYRPVEQFF
16 | TRBJ2-1 | TRBV9 | CASSALSGRNYNEQFF
13 | TRBJ2-3 | TRBV21-1 | CASSKGKAVAQYF
18 | TRBJ2-7 | TRBV4-1 | CASSQALIGAVGEIKQYF
11 | TRBJ1-3 | TRBV29-1 | CSVVLLNTIYF
14 | TRBJ2-2 | TRBV4-1 | CASRAGADTGELFF
16 | TRBJ2-1 | TRBV20-1 | CSARDLIAVAYNEQFF
15 | TRBJ2-7 | TRBV12-3/TRBV12-4 | CASSGPGLQPYEQYF
14 | TRBJ2-2 | TRBV20-1 | CSARGEGYIGELFF
16 | TRBJ2-1 | TRBV6-6 | CASSYSPAGEWNEQFF
12 | TRBJ2-3 | TRBV11-2 | CASTQEAGTQYF
15 | TRBJ2-7 | TRBV7-9 | CASSLARLAAYEQYF